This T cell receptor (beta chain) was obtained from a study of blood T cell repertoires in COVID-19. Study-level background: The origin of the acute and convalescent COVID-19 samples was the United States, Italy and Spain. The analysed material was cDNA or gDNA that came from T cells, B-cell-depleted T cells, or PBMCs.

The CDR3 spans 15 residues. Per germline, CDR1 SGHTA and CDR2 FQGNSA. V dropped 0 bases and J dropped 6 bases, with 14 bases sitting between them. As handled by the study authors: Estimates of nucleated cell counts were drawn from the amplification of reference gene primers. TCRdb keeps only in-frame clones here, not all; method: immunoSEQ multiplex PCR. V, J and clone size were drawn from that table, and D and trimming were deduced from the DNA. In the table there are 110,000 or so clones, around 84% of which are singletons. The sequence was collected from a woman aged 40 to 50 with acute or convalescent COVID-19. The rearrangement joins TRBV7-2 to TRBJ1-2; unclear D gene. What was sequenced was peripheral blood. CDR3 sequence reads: CASSLAQKARNGYTF. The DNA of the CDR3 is TGTGCCAGCAGCTTAGCGCAGAAGGCCAGGAATGGCTACACCTTC.